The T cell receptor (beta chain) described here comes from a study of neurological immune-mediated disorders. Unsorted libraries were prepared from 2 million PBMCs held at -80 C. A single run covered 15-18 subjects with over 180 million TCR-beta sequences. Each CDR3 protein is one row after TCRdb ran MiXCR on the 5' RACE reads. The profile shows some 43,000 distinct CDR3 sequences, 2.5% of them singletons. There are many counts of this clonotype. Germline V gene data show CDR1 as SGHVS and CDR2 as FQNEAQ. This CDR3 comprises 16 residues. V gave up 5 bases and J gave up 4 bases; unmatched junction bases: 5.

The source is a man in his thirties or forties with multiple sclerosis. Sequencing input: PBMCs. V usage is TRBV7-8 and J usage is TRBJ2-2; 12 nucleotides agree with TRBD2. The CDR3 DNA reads TGTGCCAGCAGCCCCTCTAGCGGGAGGGCCACCGGGGAGCTGTTTTTT. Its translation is CASSPSSGRATGELFF.